The rows below give T cell receptor beta chains drawn from one sample of a study of cytomegalovirus exposure and HLA in healthy donors. Profiling relied on immunoSEQ multiplex PCR, and the TCRdb table lists in-frame clones only, not all of them. The sample consists of roughly 150,000 clones, around 76% of them appearing once. Sequenced material: PBMCs. The origin of the receptors is a middle-aged woman in good health and CMV-seronegative. CDR3s include the opening cysteine and the closing phenylalanine or tryptophan. The D gene is left open where the match is weak. Clone size is stated in some rows and not others, as once, few, many or a class when expanded.

d_call: NA
clone_size: NA
v_call: TRBV5-6
j_call: TRBJ2-2
cdr3_nt: TGTGCCAGCAGCTTGGTAGGAGCGGGTACCGGGGAGCTGTTTTTT
cdr3_aa: CASSLVGAGTGELFF

d_call: TRBD2
clone_size: NA
v_call: TRBV7-2
j_call: TRBJ2-3
cdr3_nt: TGTGCCAGCACCCCTACTAGCGGGTCTAGCACAGATACGCAGTATTTT
cdr3_aa: CASTPTSGSSTDTQYF

d_call: TRBD1
clone_size: NA
v_call: TRBV19
j_call: TRBJ1-4
cdr3_nt: TGTGCCAGTAGTATCGCGGACAGGGCATCTAATGAAAAACTGTTTTTT
cdr3_aa: CASSIADRASNEKLFF

d_call: NA
clone_size: NA
v_call: TRBV19
j_call: TRBJ2-7
cdr3_nt: TGTGCCAGTAGTATAACCCCCTCAGGCTCCTACGAGCAGTACTTC
cdr3_aa: CASSITPSGSYEQYF

d_call: TRBD1
clone_size: NA
v_call: TRBV19
j_call: TRBJ2-5
cdr3_nt: TGTGCCAGCCGGGACAGGGGGGAAGAGACCCAGTACTTC
cdr3_aa: CASRDRGEETQYF

d_call: TRBD1
clone_size: NA
v_call: TRBV6-6
j_call: TRBJ2-7
cdr3_nt: TGTGCCAGCAGCCCCCGGGACAGGGGTGGCCACGAGCAGTACTTC
cdr3_aa: CASSPRDRGGHEQYF

d_call: TRBD2
clone_size: NA
v_call: TRBV18
j_call: TRBJ2-7
cdr3_nt: TGTGCCAGCTCACCACCGGGAGGGGAAATCTACGAGCAGTACTTC
cdr3_aa: CASSPPGGEIYEQYF

d_call: NA
clone_size: NA
v_call: TRBV1
j_call: TRBJ2-1
cdr3_nt: NA
cdr3_aa: CTSSQDWASGNGEQFF

d_call: NA
clone_size: NA
v_call: TRBV27
j_call: TRBJ2-7
cdr3_nt: TGTGCCAGCAGTTTAGAGACTGGTTACGAGCAGTACTTC
cdr3_aa: CASSLETGYEQYF

d_call: TRBD2
clone_size: NA
v_call: TRBV30
j_call: TRBJ2-7
cdr3_nt: TGTGCCTGGAGTGTAAAGCTAGCGGACGAGCAGTACTTC
cdr3_aa: CAWSVKLADEQYF

d_call: NA
clone_size: NA
v_call: TRBV30
j_call: TRBJ2-7
cdr3_nt: TGTGCCTGGAGTGTACTGTCCTTTACTTACGAGCAGTACTTC
cdr3_aa: CAWSVLSFTYEQYF

d_call: NA
clone_size: NA
v_call: TRBV5-1
j_call: TRBJ1-1
cdr3_nt: TGCGCCAGCAGCTTGGATAGAGGGACTGAAGCTTTCTTT
cdr3_aa: CASSLDRGTEAFF

d_call: TRBD2
clone_size: NA
v_call: TRBV10-1
j_call: TRBJ2-3
cdr3_nt: TGCGCCAGCAGTGTAAGGCGGGAGGCTTACACAGATACGCAGTATTTT
cdr3_aa: CASSVRREAYTDTQYF

d_call: TRBD2
clone_size: NA
v_call: TRBV6-1
j_call: TRBJ2-7
cdr3_nt: TGTGCCGCCAAACTAGCGGGAGGATCCGAGCAGTACTTC
cdr3_aa: CAAKLAGGSEQYF

d_call: NA
clone_size: NA
v_call: TRBV29-1
j_call: TRBJ2-1
cdr3_nt: TGCAGCGTTGAGTCGCGGGATAGGTCCTACAATGAGCAGTTCTTC
cdr3_aa: CSVESRDRSYNEQFF

d_call: NA
clone_size: once
v_call: TRBV18
j_call: TRBJ1-2
cdr3_nt: TGTGCCAGCTCACCTGGACAGATGGGCTATGGCTACACCTTC
cdr3_aa: CASSPGQMGYGYTF

d_call: NA
clone_size: NA
v_call: TRBV6-5
j_call: TRBJ2-5
cdr3_nt: TGTGCCAGCAGTTTAGACAGGTTCCAAGAGACCCAGTACTTC
cdr3_aa: CASSLDRFQETQYF

d_call: NA
clone_size: NA
v_call: TRBV9
j_call: TRBJ2-1
cdr3_nt: TGTGCCAGCAGCGTAGACGGGAGTGGATCCTACAATGAGCAGTTCTTC
cdr3_aa: CASSVDGSGSYNEQFF

d_call: TRBD1
clone_size: NA
v_call: TRBV5-1
j_call: TRBJ2-6
cdr3_nt: TGCGCCAGCAGTACCGGGACAGGGAACTCTGGGGCCAACGTCCTGACTTTC
cdr3_aa: CASSTGTGNSGANVLTF

d_call: NA
clone_size: NA
v_call: TRBV9
j_call: TRBJ2-7
cdr3_nt: TGTGCCAGCAGCGTAGGCCCCCCAGGTTCCTACGAGCAGTACTTC
cdr3_aa: CASSVGPPGSYEQYF

d_call: TRBD1
clone_size: NA
v_call: TRBV5-1
j_call: TRBJ2-5
cdr3_nt: TGCGCCAGCAGCTTGTGGGACAGTGGGCAAGAGACCCAGTACTTC
cdr3_aa: CASSLWDSGQETQYF

d_call: TRBD2
clone_size: NA
v_call: TRBV27
j_call: TRBJ2-1
cdr3_nt: TGTGCCAGCAGTTATGAGGGAGGGCTCTACAATGAGCAGTTCTTC
cdr3_aa: CASSYEGGLYNEQFF

d_call: NA
clone_size: NA
v_call: TRBV5-1
j_call: TRBJ2-5
cdr3_nt: TGCGCCAGCAGCTTGTTCTCCGGAGAGACCCAGTACTTC
cdr3_aa: CASSLFSGETQYF

d_call: TRBD1
clone_size: once
v_call: TRBV11-2
j_call: TRBJ1-2
cdr3_nt: TGTGCCAGCAGCTGGGACAGCGCAAACTATGGCTACACCTTC
cdr3_aa: CASSWDSANYGYTF

d_call: TRBD1
clone_size: NA
v_call: TRBV7-3
j_call: TRBJ2-7
cdr3_nt: TGTGCCAGCAGCTACGACAGGGGCCACGAGCAGTACTTC
cdr3_aa: CASSYDRGHEQYF

d_call: NA
clone_size: NA
v_call: TRBV4-2
j_call: TRBJ2-6
cdr3_nt: TGTGCCAGCAGCCAAGAGGCAGGAATTGGGGCCAACGTCCTGACTTTC
cdr3_aa: CASSQEAGIGANVLTF

d_call: TRBD2
clone_size: NA
v_call: TRBV2
j_call: TRBJ2-3
cdr3_nt: TGTGCCAGCAGCAAAGAGGCTAGCGGAGGAGATACGCAGTATTTT
cdr3_aa: CASSKEASGGDTQYF

d_call: TRBD1
clone_size: NA
v_call: TRBV2
j_call: TRBJ1-2
cdr3_nt: TGTGCCAGCAACGTACGACAGGGAGAAGGACGTGGCTACACCTTC
cdr3_aa: CASNVRQGEGRGYTF

d_call: NA
clone_size: NA
v_call: TRBV14
j_call: TRBJ1-3
cdr3_nt: TGTGCCAGCAGCCAAGCGCAGGGGCACTACTCTGGAAACACCATATATTTT
cdr3_aa: CASSQAQGHYSGNTIYF

d_call: NA
clone_size: NA
v_call: TRBV30
j_call: TRBJ2-1
cdr3_nt: TGTGCCTGGAGCCGGGGCATGACTAGCTCCTACAATGAGCAGTTCTTC
cdr3_aa: CAWSRGMTSSYNEQFF

d_call: NA
clone_size: few
v_call: TRBV7-2
j_call: TRBJ2-7
cdr3_nt: TGTGCCAGCAGCCAGACACAGACCCACTACGAGCAGTACTTC
cdr3_aa: CASSQTQTHYEQYF